This T cell receptor beta chain came from a study of cytomegalovirus exposure and HLA in healthy donors. The primer mix had 60 Vbeta and 13 Jbeta primers. Profiling relied on immunoSEQ multiplex PCR, and the TCRdb table lists in-frame clones only, not all of them. The listing records more than 75,000 clones. After removal of 2 bases from V and 6 bases from J, the junction contained 14 bases not matched to a gene. Germline V gives CDR1 SGHVS, CDR2 FQNEAQ. This CDR3 is 18 amino acids long. The chain has TRBV7-8 and TRBJ2-1; 9 positions match TRBD2. The TCR comes from a man between 45 and 60 years old in good health and CMV-seropositive. Sequencing used PBMCs. The DNA for the CDR3 is TGTGCCAGCAGCTTACCACGGGGACTAGCCGGAGGGCGCAATGAGCAGTTCTTC. Protein sequence: CASSLPRGLAGGRNEQFF.